This TCR beta chain was recorded in a study of T cell repertoires in cytomegalovirus infection. At the level of the study: CMV infection plus the matching HLA type was flagged by public TCR beta signatures.

MiXCR was run by TCRdb on the reads, yielding one entry per CDR3 protein. Of about 740,000 distinct CDR3 sequences listed, less than 40% are singletons. The germline V gene encodes CDR1 MDHEN and CDR2 SYDVKM. J lost 3 bases, V lost 6 bases, and 5 bases had no gene match. This CDR3 is built from 13 residues. This clonotype was picked up a small number of times. The antigen remains unidentified. Study-level findings and limits: CMV carriers with the relevant HLA were identified by cumulative public TCR beta family frequency. HLA-C-restricted, CMV-specific TCR beta clonotypes were dominant ex vivo.

Sample: PBMCs. This sequence joins TRBV28 and TRBJ2-7; 7 bases fit TRBD1. This TCR came from a human donor in good health (CMV status not recorded). Some clones in this sample may be carry-over from other donors' samples. The CDR3 DNA follows: TGTGCCAGCAGACCCGGACAGGACTACGAGCAGTACTTC. It codes for CASRPGQDYEQYF.